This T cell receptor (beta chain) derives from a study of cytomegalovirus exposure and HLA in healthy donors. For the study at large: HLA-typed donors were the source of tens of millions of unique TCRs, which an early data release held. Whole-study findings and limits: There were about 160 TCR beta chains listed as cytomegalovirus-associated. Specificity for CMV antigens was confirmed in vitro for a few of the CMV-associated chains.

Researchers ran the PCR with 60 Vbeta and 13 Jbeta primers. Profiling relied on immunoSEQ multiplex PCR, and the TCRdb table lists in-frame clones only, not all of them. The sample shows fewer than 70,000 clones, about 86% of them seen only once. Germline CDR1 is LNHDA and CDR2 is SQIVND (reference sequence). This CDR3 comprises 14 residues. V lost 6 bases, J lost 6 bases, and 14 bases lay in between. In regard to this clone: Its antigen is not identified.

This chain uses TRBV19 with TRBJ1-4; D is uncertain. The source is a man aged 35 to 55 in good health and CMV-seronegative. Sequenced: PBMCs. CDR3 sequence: CASSAHPGDEKLFF. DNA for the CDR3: TGTGCCAGTAGCGCACATCCGGGAGATGAAAAACTGTTTTTT.